These T cell receptor beta chains were read from a single sample in a study of shared clonotypes between healthy human individuals. Only in-frame clones appear in the TCRdb table, and some are missing; sequencing was by immunoSEQ multiplex PCR. This repertoire shows roughly 2.2 million clones, 80% to 95% found once; its top ten account for about 0.37%. Source material: naive CD4+ T cells from PBMCs. Source of these receptors: a man younger than 35 in good health. Some clones in this sample may be carry-over from other donors' samples. CDR3s include the opening cysteine and the closing phenylalanine or tryptophan.

V,J,CDR3
TRBV19,TRBJ1-1,CASSIERGTEAFF
TRBV5-1,TRBJ2-2,CASSFGTGSTGELFF
TRBV7-3,TRBJ2-1,CASSSGTGGSYNEQFF
TRBV6-6,TRBJ1-1,CASSYSSQNTEAFF
TRBV30,TRBJ1-1,CSPGPKAFF
TRBV7-9,TRBJ1-4,CASSVDRATNEKLFF
TRBV5-6,TRBJ2-5,CASSLEGTLRSQQYF
TRBV5-4,TRBJ2-3,CASSLGQGTPDTQYF
TRBV6-5,TRBJ2-7,CASTPGGLYEQYF
TRBV7-3,TRBJ2-2,CASSSTSGTNTGELFF
TRBV6-6,TRBJ2-3,CASSSQGYPGADTQYF
TRBV5-1,TRBJ2-3,CASSMTSGRSGDTQYF
TRBV5-4,TRBJ2-2,CASSLGGTSTGELFF
TRBV12-5,TRBJ1-2,CASGSAQRRGLEGYTF
TRBV5-1,TRBJ1-2,CASSSDSGYGYTF
TRBV7-9,TRBJ1-4,CASSQTAPQREKLFF
TRBV2,TRBJ1-2,CASSADYLRTGEGKGYTF
TRBV28,TRBJ1-5,CASHPLMGTLNQPQHF
TRBV10-3,TRBJ1-1,CAISAGVSVSMNTEAFF
TRBV2,TRBJ1-5,CASSSWDNRNQPQHF
TRBV28,TRBJ1-1,CASRTGQGAAEAFF
TRBV5-1,TRBJ2-1,CASSVTSGTRDEQFF
TRBV9,TRBJ2-2,CASSTRQLLNTGELFF
TRBV5-1,TRBJ2-7,CASSTAQGGYEQYF
TRBV18,TRBJ2-5,CASSPGLVTDETQYF
TRBV5-8,TRBJ2-1,CASRIGGLDYNEQFF
TRBV5-6,TRBJ1-5,CASSWGWDQPQHF
TRBV2,TRBJ2-7,CASTKLDSSYEQYF
TRBV5-6,TRBJ2-7,CASSNTGGEQYF
TRBV2,TRBJ2-3,CASSELLSGDTQYF
TRBV19,TRBJ2-7,CASSIPGQGIYEQYF
TRBV19,TRBJ1-5,CASSIVGYGSTAQHF
TRBV19,TRBJ1-3,CASSIPPDPGAGNTIYF
TRBV29-1,TRBJ2-2,CSAKDSGHTGELFF
TRBV5-1,TRBJ1-1,CASSLETGNTEAFF
TRBV5-4,TRBJ2-7,CASSKGLAGGSSYEQYF
TRBV18,TRBJ2-4,CASSPLGGNIQYF
TRBV5-1,TRBJ2-2,CASSPGGLAGGSTGELFF
TRBV2,TRBJ2-7,CASSLGRLSYEQYF
TRBV7-2,TRBJ2-7,CASSLQSSYEQYF
TRBV30,TRBJ2-7,CAWSLLTGEQYF
TRBV4-2,TRBJ2-5,CASSPDRGRGQETQYF
TRBV5-4,TRBJ2-1,CASSLGRTNNEQFF
TRBV5-1,TRBJ1-1,CASSPGGPGTEAFF
TRBV5-1,TRBJ2-5,CASSAQGTFQETQYF
TRBV6-6,TRBJ2-5,CASSTQTPRAGETQYF
TRBV5-1,TRBJ2-4,CASSPARERNIQYF
TRBV7-9,TRBJ2-7,CASSLGQGVYEQYF
TRBV7-2,TRBJ2-5,CASSLVGQIQETQYF
TRBV7-2,TRBJ2-2,CASSLVAGSNTGELFF